This T cell receptor beta chain is from a study of T cells in localized non-small cell lung cancer. About this clone: Antigen: not known.

TCRdb's table, derived via immunoSEQ multiplex PCR, lists solely in-frame clones and lacks some. The table lists tens of thousands of clones, about nine tenths of them singletons. General study findings and limits: Higher blood T cell density tracked longer overall survival. There were a median roughly 60 of the top 100 tumor clones appearing in adjacent lung.

V lost 6 bases to trimming and J lost 4 bases, with 13 bases between them. Germline CDR1 and CDR2: LNHDA and SQIVND (reference sequence). The CDR3 totals 14 residues. This chain links TRBV19 with TRBJ2-4, with D possibly matching TRBD1 (6 bases). The material was peripheral blood mononuclear cells, obtained before any cancer treatment. The TCR comes from a male donor at least 60 years old with stage II lung adenocarcinoma. The CDR3 reads CASSQPGHKNIQYF. For the CDR3, the DNA is TGTGCCAGTAGCCAACCGGGACATAAAAACATTCAGTACTTC.